The 25 T cell receptor beta chains listed next were all sequenced from one sample in a study of blood T cells in healthy people across ages. The second PCR ran about 6 to 11 cycles with a sample-barcoded 5' primer and J-beta primers. TCRdb itself ran the 5' RACE reads through MiXCR, one entry per CDR3 protein. The repertoire holds hundreds of thousands of distinct CDR3 sequences, with around 68% as singletons. Material: blood. These receptors were collected from a man aged 30 to 45 in good health.

This clonotype was found once. The chain recombines TRBV4-3 with TRBJ2-3, with 11 bases aligning to TRBD2. This CDR3 is 18 amino acids long. Germline V gene data show CDR1 as LGHNA and CDR2 as YSLEER. The junction had 10 bases not matched to a gene; V was cut back by 0 bases and J by 5 bases. The CDR3 DNA sequence: TGCGCCAGCAGCCAAGATAGGCTAGCGGGGGGAAGTGTAGATACGCAGTATTTT. Its translation: CASSQDRLAGGSVDTQYF.

This chain uses TRBV28 with TRBJ2-1; D call uncertain. V was trimmed by 5 bases and J by 8 bases, leaving 10 bases between them. This CDR3 spans 12 amino acids. The germline gives CDR1 MDHEN, CDR2 SYDVKM. The CDR3, as DNA: TGTGCCAGCAGTCCTGCATGGGATGAGCAGTTCTTC. Residues: CASSPAWDEQFF.

This clonotype was counted a few times. This chain connects TRBV5-1 to TRBJ2-3; D not resolved. The germline gives CDR1 SGHRS, CDR2 YFSETQ. CDR3 length: 12 amino acids. V lost 7 bases and J lost 2, with 8 bases in between. CDR3 sequence reads: CASSMPTDTQYF. In nucleotides, the CDR3 is TGCGCCAGCTCTATGCCCACAGATACGCAGTATTTT.

The chain combines TRBV6-5 with TRBJ2-2; D gene ambiguous. Germline CDR1 is MNHEY and CDR2 is SVGAGI. This CDR3 is built from 13 residues. Trimming cost V 2 bases and J 7 bases, with 8 bases left between them. The CDR3 coding sequence is TGTGCCAGCAGTTACACTGACATCGGGGAGCTGTTTTTT. Protein sequence: CASSYTDIGELFF.

A single count supports this clonotype. The rearrangement joins TRBV13 to TRBJ1-1; unclear D gene. The CDR3 sequence is 12 residues long. V lost 5 bases and J lost 5, with 9 bases in between. CDR1 is PRHDT, CDR2 FYEKMQ, per germline (reference sequence). CDR3 in DNA: TGTGCCAGCAGCATCTTGCGGACTGAAGCTTTCTTT. This translates into CASSILRTEAFF.

This chain uses TRBV7-9 with TRBJ2-7, with TRBD2 identical over 9 bases. Germline loops: CDR1 SEHNR, CDR2 FQNEAQ (reference sequence). This CDR3 spans 15 amino acids. V was clipped by 5 bases and J by 0 bases; unmatched bases: 5. The CDR3: CASSPKAGGSYEQYF. As DNA, the CDR3 is TGTGCCAGCAGCCCCAAAGCGGGGGGCTCCTACGAGCAGTACTTC.

This clonotype was recorded once. The chain joins TRBV5-1 to TRBJ1-2, with no clear D. The V end was cut by 4 bases, the J end by 6 bases, with 13 bases between. The germline V gene encodes CDR1 SGHRS and CDR2 YFSETQ. The CDR3 loop spans 13 amino acids. The CDR3: CASSPVTHNGYTF. DNA for the CDR3: TGCGCCAGCAGCCCGGTTACTCATAATGGCTACACCTTC.

This clonotype was detected only a few times. J is TRBJ2-3 and V is TRBV21-1; the table's D call of TRBD2 was not tested on the DNA. TRBV21-1 is tagged as a pseudogene. The CDR3 consists of 17 residues. CDR3 nucleotide sequence: TGTGCCAGCAGCAAGGTCGCGAAGCGGGGTGGCGCAGATACGCAGTATTTT. Its translation: CASSKVAKRGGADTQYF.

The rearrangement links TRBV12-3 or TRBV12-4 to TRBJ1-1; 7 bases match TRBD1. The V segment lost 3 bases and the J segment 5 bases; nucleotides outside the gene matches: 3. This CDR3 is built from 13 residues. CDR3 nucleotides: TGTGCCAGCAGTTTTTCAGGGGGAACTGAAGCTTTCTTT. It is translated as CASSFSGGTEAFF.

Regarding this clonotype: A much larger clone is a single base away; this may be a read error. J is TRBJ2-1 and V is TRBV4-3; possibly TRBD1 for D (6 bases). CDR1 and CDR2 from the germline V gene are LGHNA and YSLEER. The CDR3 sequence is 18 residues long. Written as DNA, the CDR3 is TGCGCCAGCAGCCAAGAATGGTGGGGGCCATCTTCCTACAATAAGCAGTTCTTC. Amino acids: CASSQEWWGPSSYNKQFF.

The chain uses TRBV10-3 and TRBJ2-7, with 7 bases that match TRBD2. The CDR3 length is 16 residues. The trim removed 0 bases at V and 1 base at J, leaving 6 bases unmatched. CDR1 ENHRY and CDR2 SYGVKD come from the germline V gene. CDR3 nucleotides: TGTGCCATCAGTGAGTCAGGTAGCGGGCTATCCTACGAGCAGTACTTC. It yields the protein CAISESGSGLSYEQYF.

A few counts support this clonotype. V gene TRBV15 combines with J gene TRBJ2-3; TRBD2 might be the D (6 bases). From germline, CDR1 is LNHNV and CDR2 YYDKDF (reference sequence). This CDR3 region has 15 residues. The V end was cut by 4 bases, the J end by 4 bases, with 15 bases between. For the CDR3, the DNA is TGTGCCACCAGCAAGGTGGAGGGTTTGGCAGATACGCAGTATTTT. This gives the protein CATSKVEGLADTQYF.

V gene TRBV20-1 combines with J gene TRBJ2-7; D remains ambiguous. This CDR3 region has 16 residues. With 0 bases removed from V and 1 base from J, the gap between germline ends came to 16 bases. Germline CDR1 and CDR2: DFQATT and SNEGSKA (reference sequence). The DNA of the CDR3 is TGCAGTGCTAGAGATGGGTCCGATACCACTTCCTACGAGCAGTACTTC. Translating gives CSARDGSDTTSYEQYF.

This clonotype was recorded only once. The V call is TRBV5-1, the J call TRBJ2-7, with 9 bases fitting TRBD2. After removal of 3 bases from V and 6 bases from J, the junction contained 10 bases not matched to a gene. Looked up from germline, CDR1 is SGHRS and CDR2 is YFSETQ. This CDR3 has 15 residues. CDR3 protein: CASSWGVSGGSEQYF. The CDR3 nucleotides read TGCGCCAGCAGCTGGGGGGTTAGCGGGGGCTCCGAGCAGTACTTC.

With respect to this clonotype: At one of its ends the junction is not consistent with the germline gene, which may arise from a read error. The gene calls are TRBV9 and TRBJ2-7; 8 bases are a match to TRBD1. The CDR3 is 14 residues long. Germline V lookup: CDR1 SGDLS, CDR2 YYNGEE. The DNA for the CDR3 is TGCGCCAGCAGCGCAACCGGGACAGGATACGAGCAGTACTTC. Its protein is CASSATGTGYEQYF.

The chain uses TRBV2 and TRBJ2-5; D is unresolved. V lost 2 bases and J 1 base, leaving 11 bases between the germline ends. Germline lookup yields CDR1 SNHLY and CDR2 FYNNEI. The CDR3 has 15 amino acids. The CDR3 DNA reads TGTGCCAGCAGTGAAAATCCACTACTCCAAGAGACCCAGTACTTC. Its translation: CASSENPLLQETQYF.

For the CDR3, the DNA is TGTGCCAGCAGCCGGACACGGACAGGGGAAGGCTACACCTTC. This gives the protein CASSRTRTGEGYTF. V is TRBV6-2 or TRBV6-3 and J is TRBJ1-2; 9 bases are shared with TRBD1. Germline V gives CDR1 MNHEY, CDR2 SVGEGT. The CDR3 has 14 residues. The V gene end was trimmed by 6 bases and the J gene end by 8 bases; junction bases not matched to a gene: 10.

The J gene is TRBJ2-1, the V gene TRBV20-1; 11 nucleotides agree with TRBD1. Germline CDR1 DFQATT, CDR2 SNEGSKA (reference sequence). This CDR3 is 17 amino acids long. The J segment lost 5 bases and the V segment lost 0 bases, leaving 9 bases of the junction unmatched. The CDR3 DNA reads TGCAGTGCTAGAGAGGATCGTCCGGGACAGGGGGACAATGAGCAGTTCTTC. It codes for CSAREDRPGQGDNEQFF.

This clonotype was picked up one time. The rearrangement joins TRBV9 to TRBJ1-2, with 8 bases lining up with TRBD1. Trimming removed 3 bases from V and 7 bases from J; junction bases left unmatched: 8. CDR1 SGDLS and CDR2 YYNGEE come from the germline V gene. The CDR3 is 14 residues long. The CDR3 spells CASSGQGALLGYTF. In nucleotides, the CDR3 is TGTGCCAGCAGCGGGCAGGGGGCGCTTCTTGGCTACACCTTC.

This chain links TRBV7-9 with TRBJ2-1; 11 positions agree with TRBD1. The J call may be in error: the DNA end matches TRBJ2-7 better. The germline V gene has CDR1 SEHNR and CDR2 FQNEAQ (reference sequence). The CDR3 length is 15 residues. In DNA form, the CDR3 reads TGTGCCAGCAGGCGGACAGGGGGCGAGTTCCACGAGCAGTACTTC. Translating gives CASRRTGGEFHEQYF.

The genes are TRBV15 and TRBJ1-4, with TRBD1 identical over 7 bases. The CDR3 has 16 amino acids. Losses at the gene ends were 3 bases for V and 8 bases for J; bases not matched to a gene: 12. From germline, CDR1 is LNHNV and CDR2 YYDKDF (reference sequence). The CDR3 nucleotides are TGTGCCACCAGCAGGGCGGACAGGAAGATTGGGGAAAAACTGTTTTTT. Its protein is CATSRADRKIGEKLFF.

This clonotype showed up just a few times. An end of the junction does not agree with germline; a read error may underlie this. The rearrangement uses TRBV12-3 or TRBV12-4 and TRBJ2-1; TRBD2 aligns across 9 bases. This CDR3 is built from 16 residues. The CDR3 DNA follows: TGCGCCAGCAGCCCCCCAGCGGGGGGTTCCTACAATGAGCAGTTCTTC. It translates to CASSPPAGGSYNEQFF.

In its sample, this clonotype was seen a few times. The V and J genes are TRBV7-9 and TRBJ1-4, with 8 bases fitting TRBD1. J lost 5 bases, V lost 5 bases, and 7 bases had no gene match. From germline, CDR1 is SEHNR and CDR2 FQNEAQ (reference sequence). The CDR3 has 15 amino acids. CDR3 DNA: TGTGCCAGCAGCACCTACAGGGGGTCAAATGAAAAACTGTTTTTT. It yields the protein CASSTYRGSNEKLFF.

The chain links TRBV6-6 to TRBJ2-7; 9 bases align to TRBD1. Germline values: CDR1 MNHNY, CDR2 SVGAGI (reference sequence). CDR3 size: 14 residues. V lost 7 bases and J lost 0; bases outside the gene matches: 4. In DNA, the CDR3 is TGTGCCAGCACCCGACAGGGGGACTCCTACGAGCAGTACTTC. Amino acid sequence: CASTRQGDSYEQYF.

The CDR3, as DNA: TGTGCCAGCAGCCTGGACATCGGGGACACAGATACGCAGTATTTT. This gives the protein CASSLDIGDTDTQYF. The genes are TRBV12-3 or TRBV12-4 and TRBJ2-3, with D perhaps TRBD1 or TRBD2 (5 bases each). Trimming took off 6 bases at V and 2 bases at J, with 15 bases between the two ends. The CDR3 covers 15 residues.